The 19 T cell receptor beta chains below were found in one sample sequenced in a study of blood T cell repertoires in COVID-19. TCRdb keeps only in-frame clones here, not all; method: immunoSEQ multiplex PCR. This sample has 40,000 to 50,000 clones, with 70% to 90% found just once. Sequenced sample: peripheral blood. The receptor source for this set is a man in his 60s with acute or convalescent COVID-19.

The CDR3, as DNA: TGTGCCTGGAGGGAGGCAGGGGCCCGCTCCGAGCAGTACTTC. Its translation is CAWREAGARSEQYF. The J gene is TRBJ2-7, the V gene TRBV30; perhaps TRBD1 as D (6 bases). Germline CDR1 GTSNPN, CDR2 SVGIG (reference sequence). The CDR3 consists of 14 residues. Trimming shortened V by 3 bases and J by 6 bases, and 18 bases separated the two germline ends.

This rearrangement joins TRBV6-7 to TRBJ1-1; tentative D call: TRBD1 (5 bases). TRBV6-7 is recorded as an ORF, its role being uncertain. CDR3 length equals 13 residues. V lost 2 bases and J lost 4, with 8 bases in between. CDR3 amino acids: CASSYPGGTEAFF. DNA of the CDR3: TGTGCCAGCAGTTACCCCGGGGGCACTGAAGCTTTCTTT.

The gene calls are TRBV21-1 and TRBJ2-1; the table gives TRBD2 as D, unverified against the DNA. TRBV21-1 is a known pseudogene. The CDR3 contains 16 residues. The CDR3 DNA reads as TGTGCCAGCAGCCTGCAAGGGGTTAGCGGTAGGAATGAGCAGTTCTTC. It translates to CASSLQGVSGRNEQFF.

The chain couples TRBV6-5 to TRBJ2-1; perhaps TRBD1 as D (6 bases). Trimming pared 6 bases from V and 4 bases from J, leaving 16 bases between. CDR1 MNHEY and CDR2 SVGAGI come from the germline V gene. This CDR3 has 15 amino acids. The CDR3 is CASSGEGHDYNEQFF. In DNA, the CDR3 is TGTGCCAGCAGCGGAGAGGGACACGATTACAATGAGCAGTTCTTC.

V usage is TRBV10-1 and J usage is TRBJ2-1; 10 bases are shared with TRBD1. Germline-derived CDR1 and CDR2 are WNHNN and SYGVQD (reference sequence). The CDR3 loop spans 16 amino acids. Trimming cost V 6 bases and J 7 bases; bases outside gene matches: 12. The DNA for the CDR3 is TGCGCCAGCAGCTCCGGGACAGGGGTCCCTGGGAATGAGCAGTTCTTC. Translating it yields CASSSGTGVPGNEQFF.

J is TRBJ2-7 and V is TRBV18; 8 bases are a match to TRBD2. The CDR3 is 13 residues long. In germline, CDR1 is KGHSH, CDR2 LQKENI. After removal of 4 bases from V and 6 bases from J, the junction contained 5 bases not matched to a gene. The CDR3 region is CASSRTGGAEQYF. In DNA form, the CDR3 reads TGTGCCAGCTCACGAACCGGGGGGGCCGAGCAGTACTTC.

This clone appeared a few times. The V and J genes are TRBV27 and TRBJ1-6; TRBD1 matches 7 bases. The germline V gene encodes CDR1 MNHEY and CDR2 SMNVEV (reference sequence). The CDR3 runs 14 residues. Trimming cost V 6 bases and J 10 bases; bases outside gene matches: 9. CDR3 in amino acids: CASSKTGPGSPLHF. DNA of the CDR3: TGTGCCAGCAGCAAGACAGGGCCCGGCTCACCCCTCCACTTT.

The V gene is TRBV30, the J gene TRBJ2-7, with 7 bases matching TRBD2. V was clipped by 3 bases and J by 5 bases; unmatched bases: 13. CDR3 length: 15 amino acids. Per germline, CDR1 GTSNPN and CDR2 SVGIG (reference sequence). CDR3 sequence reads: CAWSGGTVGYNEQYF. Here the CDR3 DNA reads TGTGCCTGGAGCGGGGGGACCGTAGGGTATAACGAGCAGTACTTC.

V is TRBV5-3 and J is TRBJ2-2, with 10 bases that match TRBD1. TRBV5-3 is known as an ORF, though its function is uncertain. V shed 0 bases and J 1 base; nucleotides not matched to a gene: 3. This CDR3 has 17 residues. This CDR3 reads CARSLAGDRGNTGELFF. CDR3 nucleotides: TGTGCCAGAAGCTTGGCCGGGGACAGGGGGAACACCGGGGAGCTGTTTTTT.

The V call is TRBV25-1, the J call TRBJ2-3; perhaps TRBD2 as D (6 bases). The V and J ends lost 4 bases and 2 bases respectively, with 13 bases between them. The germline V gene has CDR1 MGHDK and CDR2 SYGVNS. The CDR3 is made up of 15 amino acids. The chain's CDR3 is CASSGLRGFTDTQYF. As DNA, the CDR3 is TGTGCCAGCAGTGGCCTGCGGGGTTTCACAGATACGCAGTATTTT. Supplemented by reference TRBV25-1 and TRBJ2-3, the full variable domain reads EADIYQTPRYLVIGTGKKITLECSQTMGHDKMYWYQQDPGMELHLIHYSYGVNSTEKGDLSSESTVSRIRTEHFPLTLESARPSHTSQYLCASSGLRGFTDTQYFGPGTRLTVL.

The chain has TRBV9 and TRBJ1-6; D is possibly TRBD1 (6 bases). Trimming shortened V by 3 bases and J by 6 bases, and 13 bases separated the two germline ends. The CDR3 contains 15 residues. Germline V lookup: CDR1 SGDLS, CDR2 YYNGEE. The CDR3 loop is CASSATTGGNSPLHF. CDR3 coding DNA: TGTGCCAGCAGCGCGACGACAGGCGGTAATTCACCCCTCCACTTT.

V gene TRBV19 combines with J gene TRBJ1-2; D is ambiguous. The V end was cut by 1 base, the J end by 2 bases, with 5 bases between. The CDR3 length is 13 residues. In germline, CDR1 is LNHDA, CDR2 SQIVND (reference sequence). As DNA, the CDR3 is TGTGCCAGTAGTATAGGGCTCAACTATGGCTACACCTTC. This translates into CASSIGLNYGYTF.

The V and J genes are TRBV7-3 and TRBJ1-1; 12 nucleotides line up with TRBD1. V was pared by 5 bases and J by 1 base, with 11 bases of the junction left unmatched. Looked up from germline, CDR1 is SGHTA and CDR2 is FQGTGA. This CDR3 has 18 residues. For the CDR3, the DNA is TGTGCCAGCAGCCCCGGGACAGGGGGCACAGGAGAGAACACTGAAGCTTTCTTT. Translated: CASSPGTGGTGENTEAFF. Using reference TRBV7-3 and TRBJ1-1 for the parts outside the CDR3, the full variable domain is GAGVSQTPSNKVTEKGKYVELRCDPISGHTALYWYRQSLGQGPEFLIYFQGTGAADDSGLPNDRFFAVRPEGSVSTLKIQRTERGDSAVYLCASSPGTGGTGENTEAFFGQGTRLTVV.

The chain recombines TRBV9 with TRBJ1-2, with a tentative D call TRBD1 (5 bases). This CDR3 is built from 14 residues. Per the germline V gene, CDR1 is SGDLS and CDR2 is YYNGEE. V lost 0 bases and J 2 bases, leaving 8 bases between the germline ends. This CDR3 reads CASSVGGANYGYTF. The CDR3 DNA is TGTGCCAGCAGCGTAGGGGGCGCGAACTATGGCTACACCTTC.

The CDR3 DNA follows: TGTGCCAGCAGCTCCTACGGGGGGGACGGCAATGAGCAGTTCTTC. It is translated as CASSSYGGDGNEQFF. The rearrangement joins TRBV7-3 to TRBJ2-1; 8 bases line up with TRBD2. CDR1 and CDR2 from the germline V gene are SGHTA and FQGTGA. Losses at the gene ends were 4 bases for V and 6 bases for J; bases not matched to a gene: 8. This CDR3 is built from 15 residues. Filled out from reference TRBV7-3 and TRBJ2-1, the complete variable domain reads GAGVSQTPSNKVTEKGKYVELRCDPISGHTALYWYRQSLGQGPEFLIYFQGTGAADDSGLPNDRFFAVRPEGSVSTLKIQRTERGDSAVYLCASSSYGGDGNEQFFGPGTRLTVL.

This sequence joins TRBV11-3 and TRBJ2-2, with no clear D. The CDR3 is 12 residues long. CDR1 and CDR2 from the germline V gene are SGHNT and YENEEA. Trimming pared 2 bases from V and 6 bases from J, leaving 4 bases between. The CDR3 DNA follows: TGTGCCAGCAGCTTATCTGCCGGGGAGCTGTTTTTT. It codes for CASSLSAGELFF.

This chain connects TRBV5-1 to TRBJ1-6; D not resolved. Germline lookup yields CDR1 SGHRS and CDR2 YFSETQ. Deletions cut 3 bases from V and 0 bases from J, with 10 bases between. This CDR3 region has 16 residues. For the CDR3, the DNA is TGCGCCAGCAGCTCGACACGTAGCTCCTATAATTCACCCCTCCACTTT. This translates into CASSSTRSSYNSPLHF.

In its sample, this clone was seen once. V is TRBV5-5 and J is TRBJ1-2, with D possibly matching TRBD1 (6 bases). V shed 0 bases and J shed 4 bases, with 13 bases lying between them. The CDR3 runs to 15 residues. Germline V lookup: CDR1 SGHKS, CDR2 YYEKEE (reference sequence). The DNA of the CDR3 is TGTGCCAGCAGCTTGGATGGGGACAATATCTATGGCTACACCTTC. Its protein product is CASSLDGDNIYGYTF.

This sequence joins TRBV5-4 and TRBJ1-2; weak D call: TRBD1 (5 bases). The CDR3 contains 14 residues. Germline V gene lookup returns CDR1 SGHNT and CDR2 YYREEE (reference sequence). V was trimmed by 2 bases and J by 4 bases, leaving 12 bases between them. CDR3 amino acids: CASSFPTGIYGYTF. The CDR3 coding sequence is TGTGCCAGCAGCTTTCCAACAGGAATCTATGGCTACACCTTC.